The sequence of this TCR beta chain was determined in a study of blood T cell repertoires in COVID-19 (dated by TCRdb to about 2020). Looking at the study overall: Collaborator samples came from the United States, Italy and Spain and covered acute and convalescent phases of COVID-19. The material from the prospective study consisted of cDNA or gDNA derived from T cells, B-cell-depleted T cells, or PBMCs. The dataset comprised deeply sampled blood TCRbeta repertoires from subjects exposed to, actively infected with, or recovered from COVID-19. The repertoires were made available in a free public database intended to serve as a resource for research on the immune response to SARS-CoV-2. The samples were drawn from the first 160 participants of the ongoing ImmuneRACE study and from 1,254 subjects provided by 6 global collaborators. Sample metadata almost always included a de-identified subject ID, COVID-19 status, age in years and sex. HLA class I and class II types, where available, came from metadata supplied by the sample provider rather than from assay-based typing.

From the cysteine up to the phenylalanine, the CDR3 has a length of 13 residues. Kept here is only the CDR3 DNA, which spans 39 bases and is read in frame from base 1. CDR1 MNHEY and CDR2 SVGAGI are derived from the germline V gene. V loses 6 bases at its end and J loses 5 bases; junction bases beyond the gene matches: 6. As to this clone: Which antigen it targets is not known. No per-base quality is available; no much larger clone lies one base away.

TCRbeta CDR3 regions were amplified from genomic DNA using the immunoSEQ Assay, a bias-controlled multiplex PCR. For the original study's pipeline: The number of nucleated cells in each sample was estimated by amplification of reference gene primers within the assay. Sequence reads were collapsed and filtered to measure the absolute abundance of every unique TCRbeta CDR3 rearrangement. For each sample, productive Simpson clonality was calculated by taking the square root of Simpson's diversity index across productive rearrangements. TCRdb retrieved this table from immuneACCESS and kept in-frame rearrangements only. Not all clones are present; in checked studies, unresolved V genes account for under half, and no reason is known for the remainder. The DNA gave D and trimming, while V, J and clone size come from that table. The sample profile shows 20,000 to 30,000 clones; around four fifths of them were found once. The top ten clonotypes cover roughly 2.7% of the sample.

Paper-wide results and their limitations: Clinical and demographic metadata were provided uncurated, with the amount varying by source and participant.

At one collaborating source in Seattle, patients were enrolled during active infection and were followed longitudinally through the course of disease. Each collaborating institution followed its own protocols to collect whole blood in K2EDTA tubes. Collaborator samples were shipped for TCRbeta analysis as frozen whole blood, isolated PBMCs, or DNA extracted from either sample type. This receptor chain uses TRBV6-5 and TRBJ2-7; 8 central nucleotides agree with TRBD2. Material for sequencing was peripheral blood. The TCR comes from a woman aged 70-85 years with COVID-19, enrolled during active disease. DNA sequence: TGTGCCAGCAGCCGGGAGGGCGGCGACGAGCAGTACTTC. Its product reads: CASSREGGDEQYF.